This T cell receptor beta chain was sequenced for a study of blood T cell repertoires in COVID-19. For the study at large: The United States, Italy and Spain provided the acute and convalescent COVID-19 samples. From T cells, B-cell-depleted T cells, or PBMCs came the material, which was cDNA or gDNA.

Participants, about 18 to 90 years old, spanned about 26 US areas. The authors' processing: Estimation of nucleated cell counts relied on the amplification of reference gene primers. Only in-frame clones appear in the TCRdb table, and some are missing; sequencing was by immunoSEQ multiplex PCR. V and J calls and clone size are those listed in that table; D and trimming were worked out from the DNA. Of approximately 490,000 clones detected, 80% to 90% appear once; the ten largest clones hold approximately 8.3%. Germline lookup yields CDR1 SGHTA and CDR2 FQGNSA. The CDR3 is 17 residues long. V was pared by 4 bases and J by 3 bases, with 6 bases of the junction left unmatched.

The sequence was obtained from a woman aged 60-70 years who had recovered from COVID-19. The V call is TRBV7-2, the J call TRBJ2-2; 12 positions agree with TRBD2. Sequencing was performed on PBMCs or T cells enriched from blood (not recorded which). CDR3 sequence (DNA): TGTGCCAGCAGCTCACCTAGCGGGGGGGTCGACACCGGGGAGCTGTTTTTT. Protein: CASSSPSGGVDTGELFF.